Sequencing of this TCR beta chain was carried out in a study of cytomegalovirus exposure and HLA in healthy donors. Some clones are missing from TCRdb's copy, which holds only in-frame ones; the method was immunoSEQ multiplex PCR. The sample includes 150,000 to 180,000 clones, 70% to 90% of them seen just once. V dropped 7 bases and J dropped 3; count of bases not matched to a gene: 5. The CDR3 contains 14 residues. Germline loops: CDR1 MNHNS, CDR2 SASEGT. The receptor was derived from a human donor in good health. The material sequenced was PBMCs. V and J are TRBV6-1 and TRBJ1-2, with 10 bases matching TRBD1. CDR3 coding DNA: TGTGCCAGCAAAGGGACAGGGGATTACTATGGCTACACCTTC. It translates to CASKGTGDYYGYTF.